This is a list of T cell receptor beta chains from one sample in a study of PD-1 blockade in classical Hodgkin lymphoma. Using immunoSEQ multiplex PCR, the repertoire was profiled, and TCRdb retains in-frame clones only, with some absent. The repertoire consists of 45,000 to 60,000 clones, with 81% occurring once and the leading ten covering roughly 15%. The sample in question was peripheral blood mononuclear cells (PBMCs), obtained at baseline. These receptors originate from a human donor with classical Hodgkin lymphoma. Both conserved end residues are part of each CDR3. A D gene is named only where the DNA matches it firmly. Only part of the rows carry a size: once, few, many, or a class if the clone is expanded.

j_gene: TRBJ2-1; abundance: few; d_gene: TRBD2; v_gene: TRBV29-1; CDR3aa: CSVTSGRASNEQFF; CDR3nt: TGCAGCGTTACTAGCGGGAGGGCCTCAAATGAGCAGTTCTTC
j_gene: TRBJ2-4; abundance: -; d_gene: TRBD1; v_gene: TRBV15; CDR3aa: CATSKRQQGTIQYF; CDR3nt: TGTGCCACCAGCAAAAGACAACAGGGGACCATTCAGTACTTC
j_gene: TRBJ1-5; abundance: -; d_gene: TRBD1; v_gene: TRBV5-1; CDR3aa: CASSLTGGVGQPQHF; CDR3nt: TGCGCCAGCAGCTTAACAGGGGGAGTGGGTCAGCCCCAGCATTTT
j_gene: TRBJ1-2; abundance: -; d_gene: -; v_gene: TRBV9; CDR3aa: CASSPSQGSNYGYTF; CDR3nt: TGTGCCAGCAGCCCAAGCCAGGGATCTAACTATGGCTACACCTTC
j_gene: TRBJ1-5; abundance: -; d_gene: -; v_gene: TRBV12-5; CDR3aa: CASGLFEGQPQHF; CDR3nt: TGTGCTAGTGGTTTGTTTGAGGGTCAGCCCCAGCATTTT
j_gene: TRBJ1-6; abundance: -; d_gene: -; v_gene: TRBV4-2; CDR3aa: CASSQLTVWDGDSPLHF; CDR3nt: TGTGCCAGCAGCCAATTAACGGTTTGGGACGGGGATTCACCCCTCCACTTT
j_gene: TRBJ1-3; abundance: -; d_gene: -; v_gene: TRBV15; CDR3aa: CATSRDSGTIYF; CDR3nt: TGTGCCACCAGCAGAGATTCAGGCACCATATATTTT
j_gene: TRBJ2-3; abundance: -; d_gene: -; v_gene: TRBV11-3; CDR3aa: CASSSAATASTDTQYF; CDR3nt: TGTGCCAGCAGCAGCGCGGCTACTGCTAGCACAGATACGCAGTATTTT
j_gene: TRBJ2-1; abundance: once; d_gene: -; v_gene: TRBV7-8; CDR3aa: CASSLAGAYNEQFF; CDR3nt: TGTGCCAGCAGCTTAGCGGGAGCCTACAATGAGCAGTTCTTC
j_gene: TRBJ2-3; abundance: few; d_gene: -; v_gene: TRBV28; CDR3aa: CASSIRRSSTDTQYF; CDR3nt: TGTGCCAGCAGTATACGGAGATCTAGCACAGATACGCAGTATTTT
j_gene: TRBJ2-5; abundance: -; d_gene: -; v_gene: TRBV13; CDR3aa: CASSFRAGETQYF; CDR3nt: TGTGCCAGCAGCTTCAGGGCGGGGGAGACCCAGTACTTC
j_gene: TRBJ2-1; abundance: once; d_gene: -; v_gene: TRBV15; CDR3aa: CATSRVKIGHEQFF; CDR3nt: TGTGCCACCAGCAGAGTTAAAATCGGACATGAGCAGTTCTTC
j_gene: TRBJ2-1; abundance: -; d_gene: TRBD2; v_gene: TRBV10-3; CDR3aa: CAIRASGSNEQFF; CDR3nt: TGTGCCATCAGGGCTAGCGGCTCCAATGAGCAGTTCTTC
j_gene: TRBJ1-1; abundance: -; d_gene: -; v_gene: TRBV10-3; CDR3aa: CAIRQGQDTEAFF; CDR3nt: TGTGCCATCCGTCAGGGCCAGGACACTGAAGCTTTCTTT
j_gene: TRBJ1-3; abundance: -; d_gene: TRBD1; v_gene: TRBV5-1; CDR3aa: CASSAGTGVFSGNTIYF; CDR3nt: TGCGCCAGCAGCGCCGGGACAGGGGTTTTCTCTGGAAACACCATATATTTT
j_gene: TRBJ1-1; abundance: -; d_gene: -; v_gene: TRBV7-9; CDR3aa: CASSVLMNTEAFF; CDR3nt: TGTGCCAGCAGCGTATTAATGAACACTGAAGCTTTCTTT
j_gene: TRBJ2-1; abundance: -; d_gene: -; v_gene: TRBV15; CDR3aa: CATSRDLLDNEQFF; CDR3nt: TGTGCCACCAGCAGAGATCTTTTAGACAATGAGCAGTTCTTC
j_gene: TRBJ1-5; abundance: -; d_gene: -; v_gene: TRBV19; CDR3aa: CASSIHKGQPQHF; CDR3nt: TGTGCCAGTAGTATACATAAGGGGCAGCCCCAGCATTTT
j_gene: TRBJ1-2; abundance: -; d_gene: -; v_gene: TRBV7-9; CDR3aa: CASTPGEGFSYGYTF; CDR3nt: TGTGCCAGCACCCCAGGAGAGGGATTTTCCTATGGCTACACCTTC
j_gene: TRBJ1-4; abundance: -; d_gene: TRBD1; v_gene: TRBV25-1; CDR3aa: CASSDKGAANEKLFF; CDR3nt: TGTGCCAGCAGTGACAAGGGGGCAGCTAATGAAAAACTGTTTTTT
j_gene: TRBJ1-2; abundance: -; d_gene: -; v_gene: TRBV2; CDR3aa: CASRARGVYYGYTF; CDR3nt: TGTGCCAGCAGAGCACGCGGAGTGTACTATGGCTACACCTTC
j_gene: TRBJ2-5; abundance: -; d_gene: -; v_gene: TRBV19; CDR3aa: CASSMELHGTQYF; CDR3nt: TGTGCCAGTAGTATGGAACTCCACGGGACCCAGTACTTC
j_gene: TRBJ2-1; abundance: -; d_gene: -; v_gene: TRBV10-1; CDR3aa: CASSAGSPYNEQFF; CDR3nt: TGCGCCAGCAGTGCGGGATCGCCCTACAATGAGCAGTTCTTC
j_gene: TRBJ1-1; abundance: -; d_gene: -; v_gene: TRBV10-3; CDR3aa: CAISLGLSGQNTEAFF; CDR3nt: TGTGCCATCAGCCTGGGATTGTCAGGGCAGAACACTGAAGCTTTCTTT
j_gene: TRBJ1-3; abundance: -; d_gene: -; v_gene: TRBV15; CDR3aa: CATSRDRLSGNTIYF; CDR3nt: TGTGCCACCAGCAGAGATCGGCTCTCTGGAAACACCATATATTTT
j_gene: TRBJ1-4; abundance: -; d_gene: -; v_gene: TRBV7-9; CDR3aa: CASSYGGRVVF; CDR3nt: TGTGCCAGCAGCTACGGGGGGAGGGTCGTTTTT
j_gene: TRBJ2-3; abundance: -; d_gene: TRBD2; v_gene: TRBV7-2; CDR3aa: CASSLGGVTDTQYF; CDR3nt: TGTGCCAGCAGCTTGGGAGGGGTCACAGATACGCAGTATTTT
j_gene: TRBJ1-5; abundance: -; d_gene: -; v_gene: TRBV4-2; CDR3aa: CASSQGSQPQHF; CDR3nt: TGTGCCAGCAGCCAGGGGAGTCAGCCCCAGCATTTT
j_gene: TRBJ1-1; abundance: -; d_gene: -; v_gene: TRBV4-3; CDR3aa: CASSQGGAGRDTEAFF; CDR3nt: TGCGCCAGCAGCCAAGGAGGGGCGGGAAGGGACACTGAAGCTTTCTTT
j_gene: TRBJ1-5; abundance: -; d_gene: -; v_gene: TRBV9; CDR3aa: CASGPERQPQHF; CDR3nt: TGTGCCAGCGGCCCTGAGAGGCAGCCCCAGCATTTT
j_gene: TRBJ2-7; abundance: -; d_gene: -; v_gene: TRBV11-3; CDR3aa: CASSDGLIYEQYF; CDR3nt: TGTGCCAGCAGCGACGGCCTGATCTACGAGCAGTACTTC
j_gene: TRBJ2-3; abundance: -; d_gene: -; v_gene: TRBV11-2; CDR3aa: CASSLTATDTQYF; CDR3nt: TGTGCCAGCAGCCTAACAGCAACAGATACGCAGTATTTT
j_gene: TRBJ2-1; abundance: -; d_gene: -; v_gene: TRBV5-8; CDR3aa: CASTSSSYNEQFF; CDR3nt: TGTGCCAGCACCTCGAGCTCCTACAATGAGCAGTTCTTC
j_gene: TRBJ1-1; abundance: -; d_gene: -; v_gene: TRBV29-1; CDR3aa: CSVGRIMNTEAFF; CDR3nt: TGCAGCGTGGGCCGGATAATGAACACTGAAGCTTTCTTT
j_gene: TRBJ2-5; abundance: -; d_gene: TRBD2; v_gene: TRBV7-2; CDR3aa: CASSLSSGSWETQYF; CDR3nt: TGTGCCAGCAGCTTATCGAGCGGGAGTTGGGAGACCCAGTACTTC
j_gene: TRBJ1-1; abundance: -; d_gene: TRBD1; v_gene: TRBV14; CDR3aa: CASSHRTGGAFF; CDR3nt: TGTGCCAGCAGCCACCGGACAGGGGGAGCTTTCTTT
j_gene: TRBJ2-2; abundance: -; d_gene: TRBD1; v_gene: TRBV5-1; CDR3aa: CASRTGGHGELFF; CDR3nt: TGCGCCAGCAGGACAGGGGGGCACGGGGAGCTGTTTTTT
j_gene: TRBJ1-5; abundance: many; d_gene: -; v_gene: TRBV16; CDR3aa: CASSLGGFGNQPQHF; CDR3nt: TGTGCCAGCAGCCTGGGGGGGTTCGGCAATCAGCCCCAGCATTTT
j_gene: TRBJ1-5; abundance: -; d_gene: -; v_gene: TRBV7-2; CDR3aa: CASSPDAWGQTQHF; CDR3nt: TGTGCCAGCAGCCCCGACGCCTGGGGCCAGACCCAGCATTTT
j_gene: TRBJ1-1; abundance: -; d_gene: -; v_gene: TRBV5-1; CDR3aa: CASSLQGTNTEAFF; CDR3nt: TGCGCCAGCAGCTTGCAGGGGACGAACACTGAAGCTTTCTTT
j_gene: TRBJ1-5; abundance: -; d_gene: -; v_gene: TRBV11-2; CDR3aa: CASSPADSNQPQHF; CDR3nt: TGTGCCAGCAGCCCTGCCGATAGCAATCAGCCCCAGCATTTT